Sequencing of this TCR beta chain was carried out in a study of metastatic and nonmetastatic thyroid tumors (dated by TCRdb to 2020 to 2021). With regard to the full study: For patients with malignant and with benign thyroid disease, the researchers compared repertoires between peripheral blood samples and tumor or nodule tissue samples. Broad study findings and their caveats: In both blood and tumor samples, TCR beta diversity was reported to be significantly higher in malignant tumors than in benign nodules.

None of the patients had been given any treatment before thyroid surgery. Using T-cell receptor beta sequencing, the researchers looked back retrospectively at clinical samples from patients, gathered between the early 2010s and the late 2010s. The library came from PCR. For sequencing, an Illumina HiSeq 4000 was employed. High-throughput sequencing was used to profile the TCR beta-chain CDR3 region of every patient. The original methods were these. CDR3 differences across clinicopathological groups were used to build a classifier for discriminating distant-metastatic papillary thyroid cancer patients. The Shannon index was used to measure repertoire diversity, and the Morisita-Horn index was used to measure how similar tumor and blood repertoires were. TCRdb's own reprocessing of the public reads used fastp at Q25 and MiXCR and kept productive beta chains. TCRdb assigned the V and J calls; the authors' analysis was not used. The sample includes tens of thousands of clones, with approximately 15% observed a single time. Of the sample, 19% is held by the ten largest clones.

From the cysteine up to the phenylalanine, the CDR3 has a length of 14 residues. This entry keeps only the CDR3 DNA: 42 bases, framed from base 1. Between the V and J ends, shortened by 3 bases and 6 bases respectively, the junction contains 14 bases. This clone was recorded at least ten times. There is no known antigen for this receptor. No base quality values were provided; no much bigger clone lies one nucleotide off. This receptor was obtained from a female donor with papillary thyroid cancer or a benign thyroid nodule (not recorded which). Some clones in this sample may be carry-over from other donors' samples. Input material: blood. The chain links TRBV12-3 or TRBV12-4 with TRBJ1-1; the D gene is not confidently resolved. The nucleotide sequence is given as TGTGCCAGCAGTTTGTACGGAGACGTTTCTGAAGCTTTCTTT. It specifies CASSLYGDVSEAFF.